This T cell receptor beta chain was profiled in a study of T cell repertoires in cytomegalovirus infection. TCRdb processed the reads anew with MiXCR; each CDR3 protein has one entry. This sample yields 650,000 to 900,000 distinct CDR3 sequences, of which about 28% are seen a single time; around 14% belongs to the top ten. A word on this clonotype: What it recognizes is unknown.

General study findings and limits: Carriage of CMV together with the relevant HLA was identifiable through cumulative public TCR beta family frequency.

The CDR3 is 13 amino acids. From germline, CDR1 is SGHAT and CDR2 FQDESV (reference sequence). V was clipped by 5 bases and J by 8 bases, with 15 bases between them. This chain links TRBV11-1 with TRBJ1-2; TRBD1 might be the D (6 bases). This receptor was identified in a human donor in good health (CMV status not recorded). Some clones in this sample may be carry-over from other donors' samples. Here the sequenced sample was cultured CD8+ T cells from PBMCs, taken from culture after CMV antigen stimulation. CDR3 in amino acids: CASSPRQVRGYTF. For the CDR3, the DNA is TGTGCCAGCAGCCCCCGACAGGTTCGGGGCTACACCTTC.